Shown below are 4 T cell receptor beta chains from a single sample sequenced in a study of blood T cell repertoires in COVID-19. The protocol was immunoSEQ multiplex PCR, while the TCRdb copy is restricted to in-frame clones and leaves out a portion. Of some 170,000 clones in the sample, roughly 88% are singletons; the top ten hold roughly 15%. What was sequenced was PBMCs or T cells enriched from blood (not recorded which). These receptors were obtained from a man aged 45-65 years who had recovered from COVID-19.

This chain links TRBV3-1 (or the pseudogene TRBV3-2) with TRBJ1-1; D perhaps matches TRBD1 (6 bases). CDR3 length: 14 residues. V was trimmed by 0 bases and J by 5 bases, leaving 10 bases between them. The germline CDR1 and CDR2 sequences are LGHDT and YNNKEL (reference sequence). CDR3 residues: CASSQDLRGTEAFF. For the CDR3, the DNA is TGTGCCAGCAGCCAAGATCTAAGGGGGACTGAAGCTTTCTTT.

The chain employs TRBV5-5 and TRBJ2-3; perhaps TRBD2 as D (6 bases). V lost 0 bases, J lost 5 bases, and 10 bases lay in between. CDR1 SGHKS and CDR2 YYEKEE come from the germline V gene (reference sequence). The CDR3 extends over 14 amino acids. The CDR3 loop is CASSLASAGDTQYF. CDR3 coding DNA: TGTGCCAGCAGCTTGGCTAGCGCCGGAGATACGCAGTATTTT.

This chain joins TRBV6-4 and TRBJ2-5; TRBD1 matches at 7 bases. CDR1 is MRHNA, CDR2 SNTAGT, per germline. Trimming at V came to 0 bases and at J to 5 bases, leaving 3 bases not matched to a gene. The CDR3 has 14 residues. CDR3 sequence (DNA): TGTGCCAGCAGTGACTCGACAGGGAGTGAGACCCAGTACTTC. Residues: CASSDSTGSETQYF.

The chain links TRBV5-6 to TRBJ2-7; 10 bases are a match to TRBD1. This CDR3 spans 17 amino acids. V gave up 5 bases and J gave up 6 bases; unmatched junction bases: 17. CDR1 and CDR2 from the germline V gene are SGHDT and YYEEEE. CDR3 sequence (DNA): TGTGCCAGCAGTCTCCTGGGGTTGGGACAGGGGTCTCGCGAGCAGTACTTC. Translation gives CASSLLGLGQGSREQYF.